Described below is a single T cell receptor (beta chain) sequence and its context. Antigen unknown. Researchers sequenced unsorted PBMC DNA using ten immunoSEQ deep assay plates. The protocol was immunoSEQ multiplex PCR, while the TCRdb copy is restricted to in-frame clones and leaves out a portion. Here the sample spans 450,000 to 600,000 clones, 79% being singletons. All participating donors were Caucasian adults from Nashville, Tennessee. This record belongs to a study of shared clonotypes between healthy human individuals. The CDR3 has 15 amino acids. V gave up 6 bases and J gave up 3 bases; unmatched junction bases: 8. Germline assignment: CDR1 MDHEN and CDR2 SYDVKM. Study results and caveats: Donors were few, which limited the genetic and exposure-history diversity represented. Sequencing depth was expected to influence donor clonotype sharing.

This chain joins TRBV28 and TRBJ2-1, with 7 bases that match TRBD1. Sequenced material: PBMCs. The sequence was collected from a woman aged 40 to 49 in good health. Some clones in this sample may be carry-over from other donors' samples. The chain's CDR3 is CASSPLDRDYNEQFF. The CDR3 DNA reads as TGTGCCAGCAGCCCGTTAGACAGGGACTACAATGAGCAGTTCTTC.